This TCR beta chain is from a study of early T cells in non-severe SARS-CoV-2 infection. In the study overall: RNA in bulk from unsorted whole blood was sequenced, and chains were unpaired.

Tagging with unique molecular identifiers was applied to individual cDNA molecules. TCRdb re-analysed the 5' RACE reads in MiXCR, keeping a single row per CDR3 protein. The table records more than 50,000 distinct CDR3 sequences, approximately 12% of them present only once. General observations from the study: Using VDJdb, the matching emphasized anti-spike CD8 responses while missing private and CD4 specificities.

As concerns this clonotype: Its antigen remains unidentified.

CDR1 is SQVTM, CDR2 ANQGSEA, per germline. Unmatched junction bases numbered 4, after V lost 7 bases and J lost 6 bases. There are 14 residues in the CDR3. This receptor was identified in an adult who was a healthcare worker with PCR-confirmed SARS-CoV-2 infection or an uninfected control (not recorded which). This specimen consisted of whole blood, obtained at baseline. The chain couples TRBV29-1 to TRBJ2-2; 14 positions match TRBD2. CDR3 protein: CSAGTSGSSGELFF. CDR3 nucleotides: TGCAGCGCCGGGACTAGCGGGAGCTCCGGGGAGCTGTTTTTT.